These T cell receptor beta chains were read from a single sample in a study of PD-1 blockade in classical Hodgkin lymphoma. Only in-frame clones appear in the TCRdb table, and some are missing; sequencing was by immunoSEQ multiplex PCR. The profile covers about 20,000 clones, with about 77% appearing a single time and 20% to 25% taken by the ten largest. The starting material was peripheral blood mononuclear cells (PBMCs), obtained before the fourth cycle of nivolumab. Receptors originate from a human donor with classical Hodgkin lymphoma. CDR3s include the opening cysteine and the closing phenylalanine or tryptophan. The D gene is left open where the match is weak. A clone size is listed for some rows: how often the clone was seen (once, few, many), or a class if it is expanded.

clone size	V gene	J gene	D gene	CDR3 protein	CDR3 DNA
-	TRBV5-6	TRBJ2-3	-	CASSSRWASTDTQYF	TGTGCCAGCAGCTCAAGGTGGGCTAGCACAGATACGCAGTATTTT
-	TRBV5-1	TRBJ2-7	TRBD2	CASSLAGVAGGYEQYF	TGCGCCAGCAGCTTGGCCGGAGTAGCGGGAGGGTACGAGCAGTACTTC
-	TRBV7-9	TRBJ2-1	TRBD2	CASSSSRGREFF	TGTGCCAGCAGCTCTTCTCGCGGGAGAGAGTTCTTC
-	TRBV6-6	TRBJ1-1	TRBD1	CASNTGANTEAFF	TGTGCCAGCAACACAGGGGCGAACACTGAAGCTTTCTTT
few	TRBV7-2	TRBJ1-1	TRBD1	CASSLRTGASEAFF	TGTGCCAGCAGCTTACGAACAGGGGCAAGTGAAGCTTTCTTT
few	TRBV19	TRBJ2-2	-	CASSMVRNTGELFF	TGTGCCAGTAGTATGGTCAGGAACACCGGGGAGCTGTTTTTT
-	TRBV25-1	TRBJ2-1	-	CASSDGWNEQFF	TGTGCCAGCAGTGATGGGTGGAATGAGCAGTTCTTC
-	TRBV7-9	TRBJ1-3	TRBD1	CASSSTGGGGNTIYF	TGTGCCAGCAGTTCAACAGGGGGCGGTGGAAACACCATATATTTT
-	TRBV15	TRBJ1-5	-	CATSRDRGGLGQPQHF	TGTGCCACCAGCAGAGATCGCGGGGGCTTAGGTCAGCCCCAGCATTTT
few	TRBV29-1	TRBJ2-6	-	CSAQGGQTPSGANVLTF	TGCAGCGCTCAGGGGGGACAGACCCCCTCTGGGGCCAACGTCCTGACTTTC
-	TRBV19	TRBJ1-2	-	CASSIGVGGGYFNYGYTF	TGTGCCAGTAGTATAGGGGTTGGCGGGGGCTACTTCAACTATGGCTACACCTTC
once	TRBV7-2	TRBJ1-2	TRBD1	CASSFDRGQNYGYTF	TGTGCCAGCAGCTTCGACAGGGGGCAGAACTATGGCTACACCTTC
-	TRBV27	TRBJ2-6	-	CASSLMRWSSGANVLTF	TGTGCCAGCAGTTTAATGCGCTGGAGCTCTGGGGCCAACGTCCTGACTTTC
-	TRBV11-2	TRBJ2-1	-	CASSLDPVSYNEQFF	TGTGCCAGCAGCTTAGATCCCGTCTCCTACAATGAGCAGTTCTTC
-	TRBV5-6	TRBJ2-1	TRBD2	CASSLVGTTYNEQFF	TGTGCCAGCAGCTTGGTCGGGACTACCTACAATGAGCAGTTCTTC
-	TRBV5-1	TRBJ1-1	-	CASSLAVNTEAFF	TGCGCCAGCAGCTTGGCCGTGAACACTGAAGCTTTCTTT
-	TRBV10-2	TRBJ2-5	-	CASNQGGETQYF	TGCGCCAGCAATCAGGGTGGAGAGACCCAGTACTTC
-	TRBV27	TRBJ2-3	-	CASRGGISTDTQYF	TGTGCCAGCAGAGGGGGGATCAGCACAGATACGCAGTATTTT
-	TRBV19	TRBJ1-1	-	CASSPHEGIGTEAFF	TGTGCCAGTAGTCCCCACGAGGGGATTGGGACTGAAGCTTTCTTT
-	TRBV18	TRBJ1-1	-	CASSPREGNTEAFF	TGTGCCAGCTCACCCCGCGAGGGAAACACTGAAGCTTTCTTT
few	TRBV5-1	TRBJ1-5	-	CASSFDRNQPQHF	TGCGCCAGCAGCTTCGACAGAAATCAGCCCCAGCATTTT
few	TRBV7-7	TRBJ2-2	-	CASSLAPGRNTGELFF	TGTGCTAGCAGCTTAGCGCCGGGGAGGAACACCGGGGAGCTGTTTTTT
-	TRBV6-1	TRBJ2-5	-	CASSDFGTGAQYF	TGTGCCAGCAGCGACTTCGGGACCGGGGCCCAGTACTTC
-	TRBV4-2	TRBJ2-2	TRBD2	CASSRSLAGDTGELFF	TGTGCCAGCAGCCGCTCACTAGCGGGGGACACCGGGGAGCTGTTTTTT
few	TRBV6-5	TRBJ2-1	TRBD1	CASSPTGAGYNEQFF	TGTGCCAGCAGTCCGACAGGGGCTGGCTACAATGAGCAGTTCTTC
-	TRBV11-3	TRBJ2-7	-	CASSLDGYEQYF	TGTGCCAGCAGCTTAGACGGCTACGAGCAGTACTTC
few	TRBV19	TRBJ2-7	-	CASSRTYSYEQYF	TGTGCCAGTAGTCGCACTTACTCCTACGAGCAGTACTTC
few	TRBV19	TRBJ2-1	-	CASSKGNEQFF	TGTGCCAGTAGTAAGGGCAATGAGCAGTTCTTC
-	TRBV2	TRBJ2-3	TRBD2	CASGGGGTDTQYF	TGTGCCAGCGGCGGGGGGGGCACAGATACGCAGTATTTT
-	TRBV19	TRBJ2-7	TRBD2	CASRTSGSYEQYF	TGTGCCAGTAGGACTAGCGGGAGCTACGAGCAGTACTTC
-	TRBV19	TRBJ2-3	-	CASSAPVSTDTQYF	TGTGCCAGTAGTGCCCCCGTAAGCACAGATACGCAGTATTTT
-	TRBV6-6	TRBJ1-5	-	CASQPNQVGAQHF	TGTGCCAGCCAACCAAACCAGGTCGGGGCCCAGCATTTT
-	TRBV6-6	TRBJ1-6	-	CASSYPGTLHF	TGTGCCAGCAGTTACCCCGGCACCCTCCACTTT
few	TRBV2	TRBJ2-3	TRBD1	CASSSDRGWGTDTQYF	TGTGCCAGCAGTTCCGACAGGGGTTGGGGCACAGATACGCAGTATTTT
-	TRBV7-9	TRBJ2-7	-	CASSLGPLVSESYEQYF	TGTGCCAGCAGCCTGGGACCGCTCGTGAGTGAGTCCTACGAGCAGTACTTC
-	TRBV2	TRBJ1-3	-	CASSEAFWGRRRNTIYF	TGTGCCAGCAGTGAAGCATTCTGGGGGCGCCGAAGAAACACCATATATTTT
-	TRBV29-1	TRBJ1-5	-	CNRGPGNQPQHF	TGCAATCGGGGCCCCGGAAATCAGCCCCAGCATTTT
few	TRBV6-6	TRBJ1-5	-	CASSSPTRLGNQPQHF	TGTGCCAGCAGTTCACCAACTCGGTTGGGCAATCAGCCCCAGCATTTT
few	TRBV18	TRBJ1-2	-	CASSPESSNYGYTF	TGTGCCAGCTCACCAGAGAGTTCTAACTATGGCTACACCTTC
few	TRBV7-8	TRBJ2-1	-	CASRLAEINNEQFF	TGTGCCAGCAGATTAGCGGAAATAAACAATGAGCAGTTCTTC